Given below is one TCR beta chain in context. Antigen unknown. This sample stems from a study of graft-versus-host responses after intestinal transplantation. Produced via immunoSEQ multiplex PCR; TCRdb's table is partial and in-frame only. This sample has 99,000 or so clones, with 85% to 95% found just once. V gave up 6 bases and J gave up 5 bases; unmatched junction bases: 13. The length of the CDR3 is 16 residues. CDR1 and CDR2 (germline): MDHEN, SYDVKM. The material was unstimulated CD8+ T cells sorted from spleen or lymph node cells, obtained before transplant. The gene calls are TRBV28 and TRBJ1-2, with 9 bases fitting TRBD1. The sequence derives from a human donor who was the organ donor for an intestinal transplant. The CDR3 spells CASRGPNVDRGYGYTF. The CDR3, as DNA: TGTGCCAGCAGAGGACCAAATGTGGACAGGGGATATGGCTACACCTTC.